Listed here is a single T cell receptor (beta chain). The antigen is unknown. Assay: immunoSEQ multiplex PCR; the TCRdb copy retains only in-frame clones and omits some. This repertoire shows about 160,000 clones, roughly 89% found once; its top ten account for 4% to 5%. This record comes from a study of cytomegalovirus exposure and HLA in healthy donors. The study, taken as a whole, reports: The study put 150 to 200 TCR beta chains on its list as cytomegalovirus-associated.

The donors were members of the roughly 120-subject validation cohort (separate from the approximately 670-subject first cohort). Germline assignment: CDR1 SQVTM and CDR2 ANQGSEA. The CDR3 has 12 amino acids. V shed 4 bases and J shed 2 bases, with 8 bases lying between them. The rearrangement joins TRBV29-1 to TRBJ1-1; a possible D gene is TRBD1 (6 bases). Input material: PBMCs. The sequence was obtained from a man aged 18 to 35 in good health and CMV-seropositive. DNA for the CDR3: TGCAGCGTTGGACAGGCTAACACTGAAGCTTTCTTT. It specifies CSVGQANTEAFF.